This T cell receptor beta chain was observed in a study of T cells in Graves' hyperthyroidism and ophthalmopathy. Study overall: Peripheral blood was taken when the disease was first diagnosed, before any treatment began. General study results and limits: Most clonotypes expanded in the thyroid (above 0.001) were also present in blood.

TCR beta CDR3 sequences were amplified from RNA transcripts. First-round RT-PCR of the TCR CDR3 relied on the HTBI primer set. MiXCR, applied by TCRdb to the multiplex PCR reads, yields one record per CDR3 protein. Altogether hundreds of thousands of distinct CDR3 sequences are present, roughly 14% being singletons, with the ten largest covering over 3.5%. In the ophthalmopathy cohort, Clinical Activity Score was at least 3, NOSPECS grade at least 4, and duration under 3 months. Any patient presenting with uncontrolled infection, other autoimmune disease, pregnancy or lactation was left out. The CDR3 sequence is 12 residues long. In germline, CDR1 is MDHEN, CDR2 SYDVKM. The ends were cut back, 10 bases at V and 3 bases at J, with 10 bases in the middle. This clonotype has at least ten counts. Antigen: not known.

This clonotype was obtained from a woman aged 40 to 50 with Graves' ophthalmopathy. Sequences were obtained from blood. This chain connects TRBV28 to TRBJ1-5; D call uncertain. The CDR3 here is CATTLTNQPQHF. In DNA form, the CDR3 reads TGTGCCACAACACTGACCAATCAGCCCCAGCATTTT.